The 32 T cell receptor beta chains below all came from one sample that was sequenced in a study of T cells in Graves' hyperthyroidism and ophthalmopathy. TCR beta CDR3 regions were amplified from RNA. A first-round RT-PCR of the TCR CDR3 used the HTBI primer set. TCRdb used MiXCR to reprocess the multiplex PCR reads, holding one entry per CDR3 protein. The sample shows approximately 500,000 distinct CDR3 sequences, roughly 50% of them seen only once. The sequenced sample was peripheral blood or thyroid tissue (not recorded which). These receptor sequences come from a woman between 18 and 29 years old with Graves' hyperthyroidism.

As for this clonotype: This may come from a read error, since a much larger clone is one base off. This chain uses TRBV7-3 with TRBJ1-2; D unresolved. The CDR3 is 12 amino acids. CDR1 is SGHTA and CDR2 is FQGTGA in the germline V gene. This chain's CDR3 is CASSTGSSGNTF. DNA of the CDR3: TGTGCCAGCAGCACGGGATCTTCTGGCAACACCTTC.

The count of this clonotype is one. The chain employs TRBV29-1 and TRBJ2-5; D perhaps matches TRBD1 (7 bases). Trimming cost V 6 bases and J 1 base, with 24 bases left between them. Per germline, CDR1 SQVTM and CDR2 ANQGSEA. The length of the CDR3 is 17 residues. CDR3 in DNA: TGCAGCGTAGCCACAGGGGATGTTCGGGGGCGCCAAGAGACCCAGTACTTC. As protein: CSVATGDVRGRQETQYF. Supplemented by reference TRBV29-1 and TRBJ2-5, the full variable domain reads SAVISQKPSRDICQRGTSLTIQCQVDSQVTMMFWYRQQPGQSLTLIATANQGSEATYESGFVIDKFPISRPNLTFSTLTVSNMSPEDSSIYLCSVATGDVRGRQETQYFGPGTRLLVL.

This clonotype showed up many times. The chain has TRBV6-5 and TRBJ1-2, with D possibly TRBD1 on 6 matching bases. Trimming took off 6 bases at V and 6 bases at J, with 11 bases between the two ends. Germline loops: CDR1 MNHEY, CDR2 SVGAGI. The CDR3 is 12 amino acids. The CDR3 loop is CASSPTGNGYTF. Here the CDR3 DNA reads TGTGCCAGCAGCCCAACAGGGAATGGCTACACCTTC.

This chain uses TRBV19 with TRBJ2-3, with a tentative D call TRBD2 (6 bases). This CDR3 has 13 residues. Germline V gives CDR1 LNHDA, CDR2 SQIVND (reference sequence). Trimming removed 0 bases at V and 7 bases at J, with 8 bases between. CDR3 sequence (DNA): TGTGCCAGTAGTATAGATGGGGGGTATACGCAGTATTTT. Its protein is CASSIDGGYTQYF.

This clonotype was observed many times. The rearrangement joins TRBV2 to TRBJ1-1; no firm D call. The CDR3 consists of 14 residues. Per germline, CDR1 SNHLY and CDR2 FYNNEI. Trimming took off 2 bases at V and 0 bases at J, with 7 bases between the two ends. Here the CDR3 DNA reads TGTGCCAGCAGTGAAATGTGGGTGAACACTGAAGCTTTCTTT. It translates to CASSEMWVNTEAFF.

This clonotype was counted between two and nine times. The CDR3 reads CASSYPHWRGGELYGYTF. The CDR3 nucleotides read TGTGCCAGCAGTTACCCTCATTGGCGAGGAGGGGAACTCTATGGCTACACCTTC. The chain recombines TRBV6-2 or TRBV6-3 with TRBJ1-2; possibly TRBD1 for D (5 bases). CDR3 length: 18 amino acids. Germline CDR1 reads MNHEY; CDR2 reads SVGEGT. The V and J ends lost 2 bases and 4 bases respectively, with 23 bases between them.

The chain recombines TRBV20-1 with TRBJ1-5; D is perhaps TRBD1 (5 bases). Trimming cost V 5 bases and J 7 bases, with 21 bases left between them. Germline CDR1 DFQATT, CDR2 SNEGSKA (reference sequence). The CDR3 length is 15 residues. The CDR3 nucleotides read TGCAGTGCTGGGGAGGGGCCGGTGGGTGAGCAGCCCCAGCATTTT. Protein sequence: CSAGEGPVGEQPQHF.

This clonotype was detected ten times or more. The chain has TRBV7-2 and TRBJ1-1; no reliable D call. The V and J ends lost 1 base and 7 bases respectively, with 13 bases between them. This CDR3 has 14 amino acids. The V gene's germline CDR1 is SGHTA and CDR2 FQGNSA. In DNA, the CDR3 is TGTGCCAGCAGCTTAGGTGGAGGGTTGGGTGAAGCTTTCTTT. Amino acids: CASSLGGGLGEAFF. Full variable domain (missing parts from reference TRBV7-2 and TRBJ1-1): GAGVSQSPSNKVTEKGKDVELRCDPISGHTALYWYRQSLGQGLEFLIYFQGNSAPDKSGLPSDRFSAERTGGSVSTLTIQRTQQEDSAVYLCASSLGGGLGEAFFGQGTRLTVV.

On this clonotype: This could be a read error, since a much larger clone is one nucleotide away. The genes are TRBV20-1 and TRBJ2-7; 12 nucleotides align to TRBD2. CDR1 and CDR2 from the germline V gene are DFQATT and SNEGSKA (reference sequence). Unmatched junction bases numbered 11, after V lost 6 bases and J lost 5 bases. The CDR3 length is 15 residues. The CDR3 region has the DNA TGCAGTGCCACAAGATCTAGCGGGAGGGGCAACGAGCAGTACTTC. Its protein is CSATRSSGRGNEQYF.

V usage is TRBV4-1 and J usage is TRBJ1-1; 10 bases agree with TRBD1. The trim removed 8 bases at V and 4 bases at J, leaving 13 bases unmatched. Germline CDR1 is MGHRA and CDR2 is YSYEKL. The length of the CDR3 is 16 residues. The DNA for the CDR3 is TGCGCCAGCGGTTACGAGCGGGACAGGGGTTTCACTGAAGCTTTCTTT. Translation: CASGYERDRGFTEAFF.

Regarding this clonotype: A much larger clone lies a single base off, so this may be a read error. The V gene is TRBV7-2, the J gene TRBJ1-2, with 7 bases lining up with TRBD1. The CDR3 length is 15 residues. Per the germline V gene, CDR1 is SGHTA and CDR2 is FQGNSA. The CDR3 sequence: CVSSLDQGGWYGYTF. The CDR3, as DNA: TGTGTCAGCAGCTTAGATCAGGGGGGCTGGTATGGCTACACCTTC.

In this sample, this clonotype turned up many times. This chain links TRBV10-3 with TRBJ2-7; 9 nucleotides match TRBD2. Trimming cost V 0 bases and J 3 bases; bases outside gene matches: 0. CDR3 length: 14 residues. Looked up from germline, CDR1 is ENHRY and CDR2 is SYGVKD. The CDR3 here is CAISESSGSYEQYF. The CDR3, as DNA: TGTGCCATCAGTGAGTCTAGCGGGAGCTACGAGCAGTACTTC.

This clonotype was counted at least ten times. This chain uses TRBV20-1 with TRBJ1-1; 8 bases line up with TRBD1. The V gene end was trimmed by 4 bases and the J gene end by 1 base; junction bases not matched to a gene: 8. Per the germline V gene, CDR1 is DFQATT and CDR2 is SNEGSKA (reference sequence). The CDR3 sequence is 15 residues long. CDR3 bases: TGCAGTGCTATACCACAGGGGGAAGGGAACACTGAAGCTTTCTTT. Amino acid sequence: CSAIPQGEGNTEAFF.

The sample holds many counts of this clonotype. V is TRBV5-1 and J is TRBJ2-7, with TRBD2 identical over 8 bases. CDR1 is SGHRS, CDR2 YFSETQ, per germline. Unmatched junction bases numbered 7, after V lost 0 bases and J lost 5 bases. The CDR3 has 15 amino acids. CDR3 residues: CASSLGVAGRDEQYF. CDR3 DNA: TGCGCCAGCAGCTTGGGAGTAGCGGGAAGAGACGAGCAGTACTTC.

The rearrangement joins TRBV5-1 to TRBJ1-1; 8 bases align to TRBD1. The CDR3 is 14 residues long. V was pared by 3 bases and J by 4 bases, with 5 bases of the junction left unmatched. Germline V gives CDR1 SGHRS, CDR2 YFSETQ. CDR3 sequence: CASSSDRGSTEAFF. The CDR3 nucleotides are TGCGCCAGCAGCTCCGACAGGGGAAGCACTGAAGCTTTCTTT.

The chain uses TRBV7-8 and TRBJ1-5, with TRBD1 as a possible D gene (5 bases). Between the trimmed V and J ends, which lost 1 base and 0 bases, there was a span of 16 bases. The germline CDR1 and CDR2 sequences are SGHVS and FQNEAQ. The CDR3 contains 18 residues. This CDR3 reads CASSLVGVGEHSNQPQHF. CDR3 bases: TGTGCCAGCAGCTTAGTAGGGGTCGGTGAGCATAGCAATCAGCCCCAGCATTTT. The complete variable domain, with remaining parts taken from reference TRBV7-8 and TRBJ1-5, reads GAGVSQSPRYKVAKRGQDVALRCDPISGHVSLFWYQQALGQGPEFLTYFQNEAQLDKSGLPSDRFFAERPEGSVSTLKIQRTQQEDSAVYLCASSLVGVGEHSNQPQHFGDGTRLSIL.

This clonotype was found many times. The genes are TRBV20-1 and TRBJ1-3, with no clear D. The CDR3 runs 14 residues. The germline V gene encodes CDR1 DFQATT and CDR2 SNEGSKA (reference sequence). Trimming pared 0 bases from V and 8 bases from J, leaving 14 bases between. This CDR3 is CSARDSGLLDTIYF. DNA for the CDR3: TGCAGTGCTAGAGATAGCGGCTTATTGGACACCATATATTTT.

This clonotype was counted at least ten times. The rearrangement links TRBV3-1 to TRBJ2-5, with D possibly matching TRBD2 (6 bases). The CDR3 has 16 residues. Germline V gene data show CDR1 as LGHDT and CDR2 as YNNKEL (reference sequence). Trimming pared 1 base from V and 2 bases from J, leaving 14 bases between. The CDR3, as DNA: TGTGCCAGCAGCCAAGGGACCCTAGCGACTCAAGAGACCCAGTACTTC. It specifies CASSQGTLATQETQYF.

The chain's CDR3 is CASSPSGGGTGANVLTF. The CDR3, as DNA: TGTGCCAGCAGCCCCAGTGGGGGGGGAACCGGGGCCAACGTCCTGACTTTC. The rearrangement uses TRBV11-2 and TRBJ2-6; 7 nucleotides line up with TRBD2. CDR1 and CDR2 from the germline V gene are SGHAT and FQNNGV. The CDR3 consists of 17 residues. V gave up 5 bases and J gave up 4 bases; unmatched junction bases: 11.

Many counts were recorded for this clonotype. The chain has TRBV25-1 and TRBJ1-2; D ambiguous. CDR1 is MGHDK and CDR2 is SYGVNS in the germline V gene. The V end lost 6 bases, the J end lost 4 bases, and 12 bases lay between the germline ends. This CDR3 is built from 13 residues. The CDR3 bases are TGTGCCAGCAGCCCAGGCGGGCCCTATGGCTACACCTTC. Translating it yields CASSPGGPYGYTF.

CDR3 coding DNA: TGTGCCATCAGTGAGCTAGGGACAGCCTCCTACGAGCAGTACTTC. Residues: CAISELGTASYEQYF. This chain connects TRBV10-3 to TRBJ2-7, with 7 bases fitting TRBD1. The CDR3 contains 15 residues. In germline, CDR1 is ENHRY, CDR2 SYGVKD. Trimming cost V 2 bases and J 0 bases; bases outside gene matches: 4.

This clonotype was recorded once. The chain links TRBV7-8 to TRBJ2-7, with 11 bases aligning to TRBD2. With 0 bases clipped from V and 3 bases from J, the junction kept 7 bases outside the gene matches. This CDR3 has 17 amino acids. In germline, CDR1 is SGHVS, CDR2 FQNEAQ. The CDR3 loop reads CASSLARLAGTFYEQYF. The DNA of the CDR3 is TGTGCCAGCAGCTTAGCAAGACTAGCGGGAACTTTCTACGAGCAGTACTTC.

This clonotype was seen only a few times. The genes are TRBV12-3 or TRBV12-4 and TRBJ2-7; TRBD1 aligns across 8 bases. The CDR3 spans 19 residues. With 3 bases clipped from V and 2 bases from J, the junction kept 18 bases outside the gene matches. DNA for the CDR3: TGTGCCAGCAGTTTCCTCTCTTACTTGGACAGGGCGTCGGCCTACGAGCAGTACTTC. Translating gives CASSFLSYLDRASAYEQYF.

A few counts support this clonotype. The gene calls are TRBV4-1 and TRBJ2-5, with TRBD2 matching 8 bases. Germline V CDR1 and CDR2: MGHRA, YSYEKL. The CDR3 sequence is 16 residues long. The V segment lost 0 bases and the J segment 1 base; nucleotides outside the gene matches: 4. CDR3 coding DNA: TGCGCCAGCAGCCAAGATATAGCGGGGACCCAAGAGACCCAGTACTTC. Translating it yields CASSQDIAGTQETQYF.

The chain carries TRBV18 and TRBJ2-5; D is perhaps TRBD1 or TRBD2 (7 bases each). V was shortened by 0 bases and J by 1 base, with 12 bases between the two germline ends. The CDR3 is 16 amino acids. Per the germline V gene, CDR1 is KGHSH and CDR2 is LQKENI. CDR3 nucleotide sequence: TGTGCCAGCTCACCACCGCAGGGGGGGAGCCAAGAGACCCAGTACTTC. It yields the protein CASSPPQGGSQETQYF.

This clonotype was detected many times. The CDR3 sequence is CSVGLAGRIGTQYF. In DNA form, the CDR3 reads TGCAGTGTCGGGCTAGCGGGCCGTATAGGGACCCAGTACTTC. The gene calls are TRBV20-1 and TRBJ2-5; TRBD2 matches at 8 bases. The V gene end was trimmed by 7 bases and the J gene end by 7 bases; junction bases not matched to a gene: 14. This CDR3 has 14 residues. Looked up from germline, CDR1 is DFQATT and CDR2 is SNEGSKA (reference sequence).

This chain joins TRBV6-4 and TRBJ2-3; unclear D gene. The germline CDR1 and CDR2 sequences are MRHNA and SNTAGT. Trimming stripped 2 bases from V and 6 bases from J, with 9 bases between. The CDR3 has 13 amino acids. The CDR3 sequence: CASSDGPRDTQYF. The CDR3 coding sequence is TGTGCCAGCAGTGACGGGCCTCGCGATACGCAGTATTTT.

This clonotype has only a few counts. The chain employs TRBV15 and TRBJ2-7; perhaps TRBD2 as D (7 bases). The V end lost 4 bases, the J end lost 1 base, and 17 bases lay between the germline ends. Germline V gives CDR1 LNHNV, CDR2 YYDKDF (reference sequence). This CDR3 spans 16 amino acids. The CDR3 protein is CATSKIRGGGSYEQYF. As DNA, the CDR3 is TGTGCCACCAGCAAAATAAGGGGAGGGGGTTCCTACGAGCAGTACTTC.

In this sample, this clonotype turned up a few times. V usage is TRBV12-3 or TRBV12-4 and J usage is TRBJ2-2, with D unresolved. The CDR3 is 15 residues long. The ends were cut back, 4 bases at V and 3 bases at J, with 12 bases in the middle. DNA for the CDR3: TGTGCCAGCAGTTCAATGGCCTCTTACACCGGGGAGCTGTTTTTT. This sequence encodes CASSSMASYTGELFF.

This clonotype was detected many times. The chain has TRBV2 and TRBJ1-6, with TRBD1 matching over 9 bases. The CDR3 consists of 15 residues. The junction had 7 bases not matched to a gene; V was cut back by 7 bases and J by 6 bases. From germline, CDR1 is SNHLY and CDR2 FYNNEI. The CDR3 DNA is TGTGCCAGCACCCTAGGACAGGGGATTAATTCACCCCTCCACTTT. As protein: CASTLGQGINSPLHF.

The V call is TRBV7-2, the J call TRBJ1-4; D gene unclear. The V gene lost 2 bases and the J gene lost 5 bases, with 15 bases spanning the gap. Germline loops: CDR1 SGHTA, CDR2 FQGNSA. The CDR3 is made up of 16 amino acids. The CDR3 bases are TGTGCCAGCAGCTTATCAGCGGGAGGGTACAATGAAAAACTGTTTTTT. Translated, it gives CASSLSAGGYNEKLFF.

This clonotype has ten or more counts. The chain uses TRBV20-1 and TRBJ2-7; D is perhaps TRBD1 (5 bases). Germline loops: CDR1 DFQATT, CDR2 SNEGSKA (reference sequence). The CDR3 loop spans 16 amino acids. Deletions cut 0 bases from V and 2 bases from J, with 17 bases between. The CDR3 DNA is TGCAGTGCTAGAGATAAGAATCAAGGGGTCACCTACGAGCAGTACTTC. Protein: CSARDKNQGVTYEQYF.